This T cell receptor beta chain was retrieved from a study of human T cells and chemical hapten exposure (dated by TCRdb to about 2021). Study-wide context: For sensitization, 2% DPC in acetone was applied to an approximately 2 cm by approximately 2 cm area of upper inner arm skin. Weekly therapeutic DPC doses were additionally applied to the scalp of patients throughout the roughly 23-week study period. Patch testing was done on the upper back using Finn chambers containing 0.01% DPC, and results were scored after 6 days according to International Contact Dermatitis Research Group standards. Alopecia areata with under or over 50% scalp involvement, alopecia totalis and alopecia universalis were represented in the patient cohort, which was mostly female. Libraries were combined into a pool for sequencing, and differences in TCR yield between samples came mainly from small differences in library volumes within the pool. This study followed changes in the peripheral blood TCR repertoire in vivo during primary and secondary sensitization of alopecia patients to the hapten diphenylcyclopropenone (DPC). Blood samples were taken from patients before sensitization (week 0) and then at 2, 6 and about 24 weeks after DPC sensitization. For TCR sequencing, blood came from some 31 alopecia patients at anywhere from one to four time points (pre-sensitization, 2, 6 and 24 weeks). For every blood RNA sample, sequencing covered both the TCR alpha and TCR beta chains.

This specimen's time point label, interpreted: patch test 3, about 24 weeks after DPC sensitization. Per the publication, the treatment or condition label means: therapeutic diphenylcyclopropenone sensitization with weekly scalp DPC. Unfractionated whole blood was collected in Tempus Blood RNA tubes, and total RNA was extracted from that blood. At each patch-test visit, blood was drawn before the patch test was applied. Patients were considered eligible if aged 18 to 70, diagnosed with alopecia and deemed suitable for DPC therapy, and patients were excluded if pregnant. The library was produced with RACE. TCRdb shows the sequencer as NextSeq 500. During library preparation, unique molecular identifiers were attached to individual cDNA molecules so that TCRs could be counted in a quantitative, reproducible way. In the original analysis: The median number of TCRs per sample was 90,000 to 100,000, ranging from about 20,000 to 750,000. The Decombinator software suite was used to annotate V, J and CDR3 in the TCR reads. To make PS versus PT1 abundance plots, every sample was subsampled to the same number of TCRs (28,000). TCRs were defined as expanded if absent before sensitization and observed at least eight times at the 2-week time point. Clones were called with MiXCR by TCRdb after fastp trimmed the public reads at Q25, and only in-frame beta chains were retained. Records with the same CDR3 protein are collapsed into one entry carrying the most frequent genes and DNA. TCRdb's processing, not the authors' own work, is the source of the V and J calls. The sample data list tens of thousands of distinct CDR3 sequences, and more than 8% of these were observed just once. 26% of the sample belongs to the ten largest clones.

CDR1 and CDR2 were assigned from the germline V gene (reference sequence) as DFQATT and SNEGSKA. From the cysteine through the phenylalanine, the CDR3 covers 12 amino acids. Left in the record is the CDR3 DNA by itself, 36 bases read in frame from the first base. Trimming at the junction amounts to 2 bases on V and 8 bases on J, and the germline ends lie 12 bases apart. The research as a whole found: Repeated subsampling changed both the strength of the expansion versus patch-test correlation and the threshold at which the correlation became significant. Because all patients had alopecia, a presumed autoimmune disease, the immune response of the patients might differ from that of healthy individuals. A positive correlation was found between the number of PT1 expanded TCRs and patch test score, with significance reached at thresholds 8, 16 and 32 but not 4. Compared with pre-sensitization or healthy control sets, expanded TCRs formed significantly more large CDR3 similarity clusters, which is consistent with antigen-driven responses. The number of TCRs above 1 in 1000 frequency did not change with DPC sensitization; there was no evidence of global repertoire structure alterations.

As to this clonotype: What antigen it recognizes has not been identified. No much larger clone exists at a distance of one base, and base qualities are not known.

The material sequenced was whole blood, taken in connection with sensitization to the hapten diphenylcyclopropenone (DPC). The source is a man aged 45 to 65 with alopecia areata. Some clones in this sample may be carry-over from other donors' samples. The sequence links TRBV20-1 to TRBJ1-2; the best D guess is TRBD1, with 6 bases matching. The bases are TGCAGTGCTAGAAGGACAGACCTCGGCTACACCTTC. It specifies CSARRTDLGYTF.